This record concerns one T cell receptor (beta chain) sequence. Each of the donors was a healthy bone marrow donor. The data were obtained in a study of cytomegalovirus exposure and HLA in healthy donors. In the PCR, 60 Vbeta and 13 Jbeta primers were used. Libraries were prepared by immunoSEQ multiplex PCR; TCRdb keeps only in-frame clonotypes and omits some of them. The sample includes about 55,000 clones, approximately 71% seen only once; the top ten take approximately 30%. Losses at the gene ends were 5 bases for V and 1 base for J; bases not matched to a gene: 10. The CDR3 length is 16 residues. Germline values: CDR1 SGHDN, CDR2 FVKESK.

The TCR originated in a man in his forties in good health and CMV-seropositive. The rearrangement uses TRBV14 and TRBJ1-2, with 7 bases identical to TRBD1. The sample was PBMCs. Here the CDR3 DNA reads TGTGCCAGCAGCTTCGACCTACAGGGGCTTAACTATGGCTACACCTTC. Its translation: CASSFDLQGLNYGYTF. Supplemented by reference TRBV14 and TRBJ1-2, the full variable domain reads EAGVTQFPSHSVIEKGQTVTLRCDPISGHDNLYWYRRVMGKEIKFLLHFVKESKQDESGMPNNRFLAERTGGTYSTLKVQPAELEDSGVYFCASSFDLQGLNYGYTFGSGTRLTVV.